The rows below give T cell receptor beta chains drawn from one sample of a study of blood T cell repertoires in COVID-19. The table came from immunoSEQ multiplex PCR; TCRdb's copy has only in-frame clones and leaves some out. The sample holds approximately 250,000 clones, about 91% seen once. Sequencing input: PBMCs or T cells enriched from blood (not recorded which). These TCRs come from a middle-aged woman with acute COVID-19. CDR3s include the opening cysteine and the closing phenylalanine or tryptophan. D genes are given only for firm matches. Size is stated for part of the rows, as once, few or many counts, or as a class when the clone is expanded.

.	TRBJ2-1	TRBV19	.	CASSMVYSSYNEQFF	TGTGCCAGTAGTATGGTCTACAGCTCCTACAATGAGCAGTTCTTC
.	TRBJ2-7	TRBV28	TRBD1	CASSTLNEQGPYEQYF	TGTGCCAGCAGTACCCTAAATGAACAGGGGCCCTACGAGCAGTACTTC
.	TRBJ2-5	TRBV5-4	TRBD2	CASSITGTSSETQYF	TGTGCCAGCAGCATAACCGGGACTAGCAGCGAGACCCAGTACTTC
once	TRBJ2-4	TRBV28	.	CASRGAGPYKNIQYF	TGTGCCAGCAGGGGTGCGGGACCCTACAAAAACATTCAGTACTTC
once	TRBJ2-3	TRBV6-2/TRBV6-3	.	CASSAGPSRGTQYF	TGTGCCAGCAGCGCAGGGCCTTCGCGAGGTACGCAGTATTTT
once	TRBJ2-5	TRBV3-1/TRBV3-2	.	CASSQSAGNVGTQYF	TGTGCCAGCAGCCAATCGGCAGGGAACGTGGGGACCCAGTACTTC
.	TRBJ1-1	TRBV28	TRBD1	CASRWRQGFDYEAFF	TGTGCCAGCAGGTGGAGACAGGGCTTCGACTACGAAGCTTTCTTT
.	TRBJ2-7	TRBV12-3/TRBV12-4	.	CASRPTGSHEQYF	TGTGCCAGCAGACCAACAGGGTCCCACGAGCAGTACTTC
.	TRBJ1-2	TRBV29-1	TRBD1	CSVDRDRGGYGYTF	TGCAGCGTCGACCGGGACAGGGGAGGGTATGGCTACACCTTC
.	TRBJ1-5	TRBV19	TRBD1	CASSTDREGNQPQHF	TGTGCCAGTAGCACCGACAGGGAGGGCAATCAGCCCCAGCATTTT
few	TRBJ2-3	TRBV9	.	CASSPSPTTDTQYF	TGTGCCAGCAGCCCAAGCCCCACCACAGATACGCAGTATTTT
few	TRBJ2-3	TRBV6-5	.	CASSYSIAASTDTQYF	TGTGCCAGCAGTTACTCGATAGCCGCTAGCACAGATACGCAGTATTTT
.	TRBJ1-2	TRBV30	.	CAWSVQYGYTF	TGTGCCTGGAGTGTCCAGTATGGCTACACCTTC
.	TRBJ2-5	TRBV10-3	TRBD1	CATRRGQGAPPQETQYF	TGTGCCACCAGGCGGGGACAGGGGGCGCCCCCTCAAGAGACCCAGTACTTC
.	TRBJ1-3	TRBV10-3	.	CAIRDSAISLTGNTIYF	TGTGCCATCAGGGACAGCGCGATTTCGTTGACTGGAAACACCATATATTTT
once	TRBJ1-2	TRBV4-2	.	CASSQDQGKEYYGYTF	TGTGCCAGCAGCCAAGATCAGGGGAAGGAGTACTATGGCTACACCTTC
.	TRBJ1-4	TRBV5-6	.	CASSHGSTEGKLFF	TGTGCCAGCAGCCATGGGTCCACGGAGGGCAAACTGTTTTTT
.	TRBJ1-1	TRBV5-1	.	CASSLDSGRTEAFF	TGCGCCAGCAGCTTGGACAGTGGGCGCACTGAAGCTTTCTTT
.	TRBJ2-3	TRBV7-2	.	CASSNRGRDTQYF	TGTGCCAGCAGCAACCGAGGGCGGGATACGCAGTATTTT
.	TRBJ1-5	TRBV19	TRBD1	CASTQRPQGDLQPQHF	TGTGCCAGTACCCAAAGGCCCCAGGGGGATCTTCAGCCCCAGCATTTT
.	TRBJ2-1	TRBV5-1	.	CASSLDGGSAPWEQFF	TGCGCCAGCAGCTTGGATGGCGGGTCGGCCCCTTGGGAGCAGTTCTTC
once	TRBJ1-2	TRBV4-1	TRBD1	CASSQDSAGGYGYTF	TGCGCCAGCAGCCAAGATTCGGCAGGGGGCTATGGCTACACCTTC
.	TRBJ1-3	TRBV7-6	.	CASSLRGSSGNTIYF	TGTGCCAGCAGCTTGAGGGGGAGCTCTGGAAACACCATATATTTT
once	TRBJ1-1	TRBV3-1/TRBV3-2	TRBD1	CASSQDRDRGNTEAFF	TGTGCCAGCAGCCAAGATCGCGACAGGGGGAACACTGAAGCTTTCTTT
.	TRBJ1-2	TRBV5-6	TRBD1	CASSLSLAGGLGYTF	TGTGCCAGCAGCTTGAGCTTGGCAGGGGGCCTTGGCTACACCTTC
.	TRBJ2-3	TRBV5-1	.	CATRIGQSTDTQYF	TGCGCCACCCGAATAGGACAGAGCACAGATACGCAGTATTTT
.	TRBJ2-5	TRBV5-1	TRBD2	CASSSGLAGANSRETQYF	TGCGCCAGCAGCTCGGGACTAGCGGGAGCTAACTCTCGAGAGACCCAGTACTTC